The entry that follows covers one TCR beta chain sequence. A CD45RA-negative memory subset and a CD45RA+ naive subset were separated from the CD4+ cells. The sample belongs to a study of shared clonotypes between healthy human individuals. Template for every sorted-subset replicate PCR totaled about 0.2 ug DNA, around 32,000 T cell genomes. The method was immunoSEQ multiplex PCR; TCRdb's version includes in-frame clones alone and lacks a portion of them. The top ten clones hold roughly 0.13% of a sample with 2 million to 2.5 million clones, more than 90% of them seen once. The CDR3 is made up of 17 amino acids. V dropped 6 bases and J dropped 4; count of bases not matched to a gene: 13. The germline V gene has CDR1 SGHRS and CDR2 YFSETQ.

The sample comprised naive CD4+ T cells sorted from blood. Subset: CD45RA+ positively selected. The chain links TRBV5-1 to TRBJ2-2; 9 nucleotides line up with TRBD2. The sequence was collected from a man aged 18 to 29 in good health. CDR3 sequence reads: CASTFGIAGAITGELFF. In DNA form, the CDR3 reads TGCGCCAGCACCTTCGGCATAGCGGGGGCTATCACCGGGGAGCTGTTTTTT.